The T cell receptor (beta chain) under discussion was sequenced for a study of Graves' ophthalmopathy and Graves' hyperthyroidism. This clonotype was seen a handful of times. If patients had other autoimmune diseases, uncontrolled infections, pregnancy or lactation, they were excluded. V gave up 6 bases and J gave up 6 bases, with 12 bases separating them. Germline V gives CDR1 SGHTA, CDR2 FQGNSA. The CDR3 length is 12 residues. Amplification targeted the TCR beta CDR3 regions, with RNA transcripts as the source material. First-round RT-PCR used HTBI primers; second-round multiplex PCR followed. TCRdb reanalysed the multiplex PCR reads using MiXCR and keeps one entry per CDR3 protein. The top ten clones hold 11% of a sample with some 1.1 million distinct CDR3 sequences, around a third of them seen once.

Sequenced sample: peripheral blood or thyroid tissue (not recorded which). The clonotype comes from an adult man with Graves' hyperthyroidism. The V gene is TRBV7-2, the J gene TRBJ2-7; D perhaps matches TRBD2 (6 bases). CDR3 in DNA: TGTGCCAGCAGTTTGGGACTCATCGAGCAGTACTTC. The encoded protein is CASSLGLIEQYF.